The present entry profiles one T cell receptor beta chain with its context. This clone occurred once. The specificity of this receptor is unknown. One base away there is no much larger clone; base qualities are not given. One collaborating source in Seattle enrolled patients while the patients were actively infected and followed the patients over time throughout the course of disease. Whole blood was collected in K2EDTA tubes by collaborating institutions according to the institutions' own protocols. Collaborator samples were shipped for TCRbeta analysis as frozen whole blood, isolated PBMCs, or DNA extracted from either sample type. This entry comes from a study of blood T cell repertoires in COVID-19 (dated by TCRdb to about 2020). With regard to the full study: Samples covering the acute and convalescent phases of COVID-19 were provided by collaborators in the United States, Italy and Spain. The prospective study material was composed of cDNA or gDNA derived from T cells, B-cell-depleted T cells, or PBMCs. Subjects who had been exposed to COVID-19, were actively infected with it, or had recovered from it provided the deeply sampled blood TCRbeta repertoires that made up the dataset. The repertoires were released in a freely available public database meant as a resource for research on the immune response to SARS-CoV-2. The samples were drawn from two sources: the first 160 participants of the ongoing ImmuneRACE study, and over 1,000 subjects contributed by 6 global collaborators. The sample metadata nearly always contained a de-identified subject ID, COVID-19 status, age in years and sex. Where available, HLA class I and class II types were taken from metadata supplied by the sample provider and were not determined by assay-based typing. Here is what the overall study found, with its caveats: The quantity of clinical and demographic metadata differed by source and by participant and was supplied without curation.

The immunoSEQ Assay, a bias-controlled multiplex PCR, was used to amplify TCRbeta CDR3 regions from genomic DNA. In the original analysis: Nucleated cell counts per sample were estimated from amplification of reference gene primers within the assay. To quantify the absolute abundance of each unique TCRbeta CDR3 rearrangement, sequence reads were collapsed and filtered. For each sample, productive Simpson clonality was calculated as the square root of Simpson's diversity index across productive rearrangements. This is the immuneACCESS table as TCRdb keeps it, with only in-frame sequences that have V and J called. A part of the clones is gone; compared with another copy, unresolved V genes explain less than half, and the rest is unexplained. V and J calls plus clone size are reproduced from that table; the DNA served to infer D and trimming. The sample contains 150,000 or so clones, around nine tenths of them found a single time. Of the sample, 11% falls within the top ten clones.

V is reduced by 5 bases and J by 2 bases, leaving a spacing of 9 bases between them. Including cysteine and phenylalanine, the CDR3 has 13 amino acids. Kept here is only the CDR3 DNA, which spans 39 bases and is read in frame from base 1. Reading the germline V gene (reference sequence) gives CDR1 LGHDT and CDR2 YNNKEL. The chain is encoded by TRBV3-1 (or the pseudogene TRBV3-2) joined to TRBJ1-1, with the D gene not confidently named. The source of this sequence is a woman in her sixties or seventies with COVID-19, enrolled during active disease. The sample taken for sequencing was peripheral blood. The DNA is as follows: TGTGCCAGCAGCAACGAGTTTAACACTGAAGCTTTCTTT. This codes for CASSNEFNTEAFF.